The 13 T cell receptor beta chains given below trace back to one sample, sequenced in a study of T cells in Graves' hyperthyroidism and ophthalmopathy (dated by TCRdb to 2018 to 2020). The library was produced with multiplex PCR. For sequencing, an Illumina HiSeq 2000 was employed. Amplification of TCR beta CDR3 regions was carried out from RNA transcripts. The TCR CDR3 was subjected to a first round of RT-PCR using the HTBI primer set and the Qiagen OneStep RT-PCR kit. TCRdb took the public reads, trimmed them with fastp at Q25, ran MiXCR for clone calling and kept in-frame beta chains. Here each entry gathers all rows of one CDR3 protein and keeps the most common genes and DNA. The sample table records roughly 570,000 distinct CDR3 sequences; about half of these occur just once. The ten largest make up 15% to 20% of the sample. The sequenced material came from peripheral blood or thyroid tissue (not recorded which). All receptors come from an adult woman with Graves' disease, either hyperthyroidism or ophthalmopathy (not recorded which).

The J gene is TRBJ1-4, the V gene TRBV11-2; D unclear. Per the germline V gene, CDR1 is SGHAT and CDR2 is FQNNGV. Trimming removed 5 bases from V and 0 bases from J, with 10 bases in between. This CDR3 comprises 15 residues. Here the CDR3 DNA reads TGTGCCAGCAGCCGGAACGCCCCAACTAATGAAAAACTGTTTTTT. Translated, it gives CASSRNAPTNEKLFF.

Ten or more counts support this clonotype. DNA of the CDR3: TGTGCCAGCAGCTTAGAGGGGGTCCGCCAAGAGACCCAGTACTTC. Protein: CASSLEGVRQETQYF. The chain links TRBV7-9 to TRBJ2-5; TRBD1 is a possible D gene (6 bases). Germline CDR1 reads SEHNR; CDR2 reads FQNEAQ (reference sequence). CDR3 size: 15 residues. The V and J ends lost 1 base and 1 base respectively, with 10 bases between them.

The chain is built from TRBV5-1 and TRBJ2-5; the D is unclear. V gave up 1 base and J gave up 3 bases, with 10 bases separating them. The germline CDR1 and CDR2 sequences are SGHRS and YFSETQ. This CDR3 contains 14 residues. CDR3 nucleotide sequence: TGCGCCAGCAGCTTGAACAGTCGGGAAGAGACCCAGTACTTC. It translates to CASSLNSREETQYF.

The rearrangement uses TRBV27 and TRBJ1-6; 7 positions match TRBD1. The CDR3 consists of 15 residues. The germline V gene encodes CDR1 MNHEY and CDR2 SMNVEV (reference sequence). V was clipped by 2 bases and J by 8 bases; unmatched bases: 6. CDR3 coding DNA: TGTGCCAGCAGTTTAAGGAGGGGGCAGGATTCACCCCTCCACTTT. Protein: CASSLRRGQDSPLHF.

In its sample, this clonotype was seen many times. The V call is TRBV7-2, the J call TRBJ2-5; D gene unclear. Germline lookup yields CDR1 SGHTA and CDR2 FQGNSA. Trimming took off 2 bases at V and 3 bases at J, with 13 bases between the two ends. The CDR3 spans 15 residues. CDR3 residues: CASSLTWYPKETQYF. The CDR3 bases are TGTGCCAGCAGCTTAACGTGGTATCCAAAAGAGACCCAGTACTTC.

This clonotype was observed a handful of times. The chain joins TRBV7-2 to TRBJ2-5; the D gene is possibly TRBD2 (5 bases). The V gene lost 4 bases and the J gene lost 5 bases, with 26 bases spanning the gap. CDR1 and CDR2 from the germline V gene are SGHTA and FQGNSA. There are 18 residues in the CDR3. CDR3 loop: CASSSQGVPGMTWETQYF. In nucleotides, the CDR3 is TGTGCCAGCAGCTCCCAAGGAGTCCCGGGGATGACTTGGGAGACCCAGTACTTC.

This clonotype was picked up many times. CDR3 DNA: TGTGCCTGGAGAGGGACAGGTAATCAGCCCCAGCATTTT. Amino acid sequence: CAWRGTGNQPQHF. V and J are TRBV30 and TRBJ1-5, with 8 positions matching TRBD1. The CDR3 runs 13 residues. Germline V gene data show CDR1 as GTSNPN and CDR2 as SVGIG (reference sequence). The junction had 2 bases not matched to a gene; V was cut back by 3 bases and J by 4 bases. The whole variable domain, filled in from reference TRBV30 and TRBJ1-5, reads SQTIHQWPATLVQPVGSPLSLECTVEGTSNPNLYWYRQAAGRGLQLLFYSVGIGQISSEVPQNLSASRPQDRQFILSSKKLLLSDSGFYLCAWRGTGNQPQHFGDGTRLSIL.

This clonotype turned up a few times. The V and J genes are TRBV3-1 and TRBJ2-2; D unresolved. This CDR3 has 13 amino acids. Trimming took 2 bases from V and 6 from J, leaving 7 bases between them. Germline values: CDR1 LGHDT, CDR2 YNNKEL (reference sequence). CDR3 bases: TGTGCCAGCAGCCAATTTTTGGCCGGGGAGCTGTTTTTT. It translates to CASSQFLAGELFF.

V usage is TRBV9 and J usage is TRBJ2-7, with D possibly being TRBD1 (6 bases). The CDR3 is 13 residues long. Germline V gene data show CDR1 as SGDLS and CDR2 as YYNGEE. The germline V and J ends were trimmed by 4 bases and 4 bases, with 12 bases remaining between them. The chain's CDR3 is CASSQGQRYEQYF. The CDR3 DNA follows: TGTGCCAGCAGCCAAGGACAGAGATACGAGCAGTACTTC.

CDR3 nucleotides: TGCAGCGTTGAAGTCGGGTCGTCCGGCTACACCTTC. Amino acids: CSVEVGSSGYTF. The chain uses TRBV29-1 and TRBJ1-2; no definite D call. Per germline, CDR1 SQVTM and CDR2 ANQGSEA. CDR3 length: 12 residues. Trimming shortened V by 1 base and J by 8 bases, and 11 bases separated the two germline ends.

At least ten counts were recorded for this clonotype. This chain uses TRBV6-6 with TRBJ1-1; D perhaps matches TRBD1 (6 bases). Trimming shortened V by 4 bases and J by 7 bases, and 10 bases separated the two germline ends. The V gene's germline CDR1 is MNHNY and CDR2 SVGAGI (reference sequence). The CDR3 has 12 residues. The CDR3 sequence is CASSLRDNEAFF. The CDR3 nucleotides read TGTGCCAGCAGTTTGCGGGACAATGAAGCTTTCTTT.

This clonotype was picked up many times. For the CDR3, the DNA is TGTGCCAGCAGTTTATTTCGTGACAGGGGGTCACCCCTCCACTTT. Translation: CASSLFRDRGSPLHF. The rearrangement uses TRBV27 and TRBJ1-6; 9 positions match TRBD1. Looked up from germline, CDR1 is MNHEY and CDR2 is SMNVEV (reference sequence). The CDR3 has 15 amino acids. The trim removed 1 base at V and 10 bases at J, leaving 5 bases unmatched.

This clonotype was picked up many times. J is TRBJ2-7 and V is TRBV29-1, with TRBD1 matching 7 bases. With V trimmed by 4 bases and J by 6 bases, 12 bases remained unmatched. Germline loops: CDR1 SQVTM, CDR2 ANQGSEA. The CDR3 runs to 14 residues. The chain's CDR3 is CSVVSGTVKSEQYF. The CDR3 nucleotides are TGCAGCGTTGTATCCGGGACAGTGAAATCCGAGCAGTACTTC.